This is a list of T cell receptor beta chains from one sample in a study of T cell clones after liver transplantation. TCRdb's table, derived via immunoSEQ multiplex PCR, lists solely in-frame clones and lacks some. This sample yields tens of thousands of clones, of which around 70% are seen a single time; 2.8% belongs to the top ten. Sequencing used CD4+ T cells from blood, obtained at the roughly 15-month timepoint. The source is a human patient who received a liver transplant. Some of the T cells may derive from the graft donor. CDR3s include the opening cysteine and the closing phenylalanine or tryptophan. A D gene is named only where the DNA matches it firmly. Only part of the rows carry a size: once, few, many, or a class if the clone is expanded.

J gene: TRBJ1-3; D gene: -; V gene: TRBV10-3; clone size: -; CDR3 DNA: TGTGCCATCAGGACTCTTCAGGGGTCTGGAAACACCATATATTTT; CDR3 protein: CAIRTLQGSGNTIYF
J gene: TRBJ1-2; D gene: -; V gene: TRBV7-9; clone size: -; CDR3 DNA: TGTGCCAGCAGCTTAAGTTTTGGACAGTATAACTATGGCTACACCTTC; CDR3 protein: CASSLSFGQYNYGYTF
J gene: TRBJ1-3; D gene: -; V gene: TRBV19; clone size: -; CDR3 DNA: TGTGCCAGTAGAGGAACGGGAAACACCATATATTTT; CDR3 protein: CASRGTGNTIYF
J gene: TRBJ2-7; D gene: TRBD1; V gene: TRBV6-1; clone size: -; CDR3 DNA: TGTGCCAGCAGTGGAGGGGGCTCCCGTTTATCCTACGAGCAGTACTTC; CDR3 protein: CASSGGGSRLSYEQYF
J gene: TRBJ2-3; D gene: TRBD1; V gene: TRBV7-9; clone size: -; CDR3 DNA: TGTGCCAGCAAACAGGGGGCAAACACAGATACGCAGTATTTT; CDR3 protein: CASKQGANTDTQYF
J gene: TRBJ1-1; D gene: -; V gene: TRBV28; clone size: -; CDR3 DNA: TGTGCCAGCAGTTTTACGGGGGGCGGGCTGGCTGAAGCTTTCTTT; CDR3 protein: CASSFTGGGLAEAFF
J gene: TRBJ1-2; D gene: TRBD1; V gene: TRBV19; clone size: -; CDR3 DNA: TGTGCCAGTAGTAGCCGGGACAGGGCTCTCGGCTACACCTTC; CDR3 protein: CASSSRDRALGYTF
J gene: TRBJ2-1; D gene: -; V gene: TRBV18; clone size: -; CDR3 DNA: TGTGCCAGCTCATTGACACGTTACAATGAGCAGTTCTTC; CDR3 protein: CASSLTRYNEQFF
J gene: TRBJ1-6; D gene: -; V gene: TRBV9; clone size: -; CDR3 DNA: TGTGCCAGCAGCGTAGATCAGGGTAATTCACCCCTCCACTTT; CDR3 protein: CASSVDQGNSPLHF
J gene: TRBJ2-4; D gene: TRBD2; V gene: TRBV30; clone size: once; CDR3 DNA: TGTGCCTGGAGTGTCACGGGGGGAAACATTCAGTACTTC; CDR3 protein: CAWSVTGGNIQYF
J gene: TRBJ2-5; D gene: -; V gene: TRBV6-1; clone size: -; CDR3 DNA: TGTGCCAGCAGTGTACAGGGCGGGGGCCAAGAGACCCAGTACTTC; CDR3 protein: CASSVQGGGQETQYF
J gene: TRBJ2-1; D gene: -; V gene: TRBV7-2; clone size: -; CDR3 DNA: TGTGCCAGCAGCCAATATAGCGGCACCAGGGAGCAGTTCTTC; CDR3 protein: CASSQYSGTREQFF
J gene: TRBJ1-3; D gene: -; V gene: TRBV28; clone size: -; CDR3 DNA: TGTGCCAGCAGTATCTTACAGGGAGCCTCTGGAAACACCATATATTTT; CDR3 protein: CASSILQGASGNTIYF
J gene: TRBJ2-7; D gene: -; V gene: TRBV5-6; clone size: -; CDR3 DNA: TGTGCCAGCAGCTTAGATTACGAGCAGTACTTC; CDR3 protein: CASSLDYEQYF
J gene: TRBJ2-4; D gene: -; V gene: TRBV11-3; clone size: few; CDR3 DNA: TGTGCCAGCAGCTTAGATCAGGCAGGGTCCCTAGCCAAAAACATTCAGTACTTC; CDR3 protein: CASSLDQAGSLAKNIQYF
J gene: TRBJ2-1; D gene: TRBD2; V gene: TRBV10-3; clone size: -; CDR3 DNA: TGTGCCATCACAGAGACTAGCGGGAGCTACAATGAGCAGTTCTTC; CDR3 protein: CAITETSGSYNEQFF
J gene: TRBJ2-3; D gene: -; V gene: TRBV7-8; clone size: -; CDR3 DNA: TGTGCCAGCAGCTTAGTTCTAGCTCTAGATACGCAGTATTTT; CDR3 protein: CASSLVLALDTQYF
J gene: TRBJ2-1; D gene: -; V gene: TRBV7-2; clone size: -; CDR3 DNA: TGTGCCAGCAGCTTATCGACAAATGAGCAGTTCTTC; CDR3 protein: CASSLSTNEQFF
J gene: TRBJ2-1; D gene: -; V gene: TRBV6-1; clone size: -; CDR3 DNA: TGTGCCACCCAAAGGGCTAGCGATTACAATGAGCAGTTCTTC; CDR3 protein: CATQRASDYNEQFF
J gene: TRBJ2-5; D gene: TRBD2; V gene: TRBV19; clone size: -; CDR3 DNA: TGTGCCAGTAGTATCTTAGCGGGAGACGGTGAGACCCAGTACTTC; CDR3 protein: CASSILAGDGETQYF
J gene: TRBJ2-1; D gene: -; V gene: TRBV21-1; clone size: few; CDR3 DNA: TGTGCCAGCAGCAAAGCTAACGGGAGACCCCCTACCTACAATGAGCAGTTCTTC; CDR3 protein: CASSKANGRPPTYNEQFF
J gene: TRBJ1-2; D gene: TRBD1; V gene: TRBV19; clone size: -; CDR3 DNA: TGTGTCAGTATCCGGACAGGGGATAACTATGGCTACACCTTC; CDR3 protein: CVSIRTGDNYGYTF
J gene: TRBJ2-1; D gene: -; V gene: TRBV5-1; clone size: few; CDR3 DNA: TGCGCCAGCAGCTTGGCTGCGGCGGGGCAGGGGACAAGTGAGCAGTTCTTC; CDR3 protein: CASSLAAAGQGTSEQFF
J gene: TRBJ2-5; D gene: -; V gene: TRBV7-2; clone size: -; CDR3 DNA: TGTGCCAGCAGCTTAGATTCCGGGAAAGAGACCCAGTACTTC; CDR3 protein: CASSLDSGKETQYF
J gene: TRBJ1-1; D gene: TRBD1; V gene: TRBV19; clone size: -; CDR3 DNA: TGTGCCAGTATCACGACAGGGGAGATGACTGAAGCTTTCTTT; CDR3 protein: CASITTGEMTEAFF
J gene: TRBJ1-4; D gene: -; V gene: TRBV6-5; clone size: -; CDR3 DNA: TGTGCCAGCAGCAGACAGGTGACTAATGAAAAACTGTTTTTT; CDR3 protein: CASSRQVTNEKLFF
J gene: TRBJ2-2; D gene: TRBD2; V gene: TRBV5-1; clone size: -; CDR3 DNA: TGCGCCAGCAGCTTGGGACTAGCTGGAACCGGGGAGCTGTTTTTT; CDR3 protein: CASSLGLAGTGELFF
J gene: TRBJ2-1; D gene: TRBD2; V gene: TRBV5-1; clone size: many; CDR3 DNA: TGCGCCAGCACCTCCGGACTAGCGGGAGCAGCGCAGATACACAATGAGCAGTTCTTC; CDR3 protein: CASTSGLAGAAQIHNEQFF
J gene: TRBJ1-2; D gene: -; V gene: TRBV14; clone size: -; CDR3 DNA: TGTGCCAGCAGCCAACGAGGGGCGCTTGGCTACACCTTC; CDR3 protein: CASSQRGALGYTF
J gene: TRBJ1-1; D gene: -; V gene: TRBV6-5; clone size: -; CDR3 DNA: TGTGCCAGCGGGGGGACGAACACTGAAGCTTTCTTT; CDR3 protein: CASGGTNTEAFF
J gene: TRBJ2-3; D gene: -; V gene: TRBV7-8; clone size: -; CDR3 DNA: TGTGCCAGCAGCGATAGAGGGGGGGTGGGCACAGATACGCAGTATTTT; CDR3 protein: CASSDRGGVGTDTQYF
J gene: TRBJ1-6; D gene: TRBD1; V gene: TRBV28; clone size: -; CDR3 DNA: TGTGCCAGCAGTCCGATCCGGGGACAGGGAATAAGTTTTTCACCCCTCCACTTT; CDR3 protein: CASSPIRGQGISFSPLHF
J gene: TRBJ2-3; D gene: -; V gene: TRBV11-2; clone size: few; CDR3 DNA: TGTGCCAGCAGCGAGATTGCGCCGGGGAGCACAGATACGCAGTATTTT; CDR3 protein: CASSEIAPGSTDTQYF
J gene: TRBJ2-3; D gene: -; V gene: TRBV30; clone size: -; CDR3 DNA: TGTGCCTGGAGTGTACTCTCAGGGACATTCACAGATACGCAGTATTTT; CDR3 protein: CAWSVLSGTFTDTQYF
J gene: TRBJ1-2; D gene: TRBD1; V gene: TRBV27; clone size: -; CDR3 DNA: TGTGCCAGCAGCCAAAGGACAGGGGGCTATGGCTACACCTTC; CDR3 protein: CASSQRTGGYGYTF
J gene: TRBJ2-3; D gene: -; V gene: TRBV7-9; clone size: -; CDR3 DNA: TGTGCCAGCAGCTTCGGCGGAATTGGCACAGATACGCAGTATTTT; CDR3 protein: CASSFGGIGTDTQYF
J gene: TRBJ2-1; D gene: -; V gene: TRBV6-5; clone size: -; CDR3 DNA: TGTGCCAGCACCTCACGGGATAGGGGCAATGAGCAGTTCTTC; CDR3 protein: CASTSRDRGNEQFF
J gene: TRBJ2-3; D gene: TRBD2; V gene: TRBV5-8; clone size: few; CDR3 DNA: TGTGCCAGCAGCTTGGAAGCGGGAGGGAGCACAGATACGCAGTATTTT; CDR3 protein: CASSLEAGGSTDTQYF
J gene: TRBJ1-4; D gene: -; V gene: TRBV2; clone size: -; CDR3 DNA: TGTGCCAGCAGAGAGGGCGGTGAAAAACTGTTTTTT; CDR3 protein: CASREGGEKLFF
J gene: TRBJ1-2; D gene: TRBD1; V gene: TRBV5-1; clone size: -; CDR3 DNA: TGCGCCAGCAGCTTGGGGGACAGGGTCGTCGACTACACCTTC; CDR3 protein: CASSLGDRVVDYTF
J gene: TRBJ1-2; D gene: -; V gene: TRBV5-8; clone size: -; CDR3 DNA: TGTGCCAGCAACGGGGGCCAGATCCATGGCTACACCTTC; CDR3 protein: CASNGGQIHGYTF
J gene: TRBJ2-5; D gene: -; V gene: TRBV9; clone size: few; CDR3 DNA: TGTGCCAGCAGCGGGCAGGGATTCGGGGAGACCCAGTACTTC; CDR3 protein: CASSGQGFGETQYF
J gene: TRBJ1-1; D gene: TRBD1; V gene: TRBV14; clone size: many; CDR3 DNA: TGTGCCAGCAGCCACCACGACAGGGTCTCCACTGAAGCTTTCTTT; CDR3 protein: CASSHHDRVSTEAFF
J gene: TRBJ1-2; D gene: -; V gene: TRBV7-2; clone size: few; CDR3 DNA: TGTGCCAGCAGCTTAGCCTCAAGCAGGGGAAATGGCTACACCTTC; CDR3 protein: CASSLASSRGNGYTF
J gene: TRBJ1-1; D gene: -; V gene: TRBV19; clone size: few; CDR3 DNA: TGTGCCAGTACCGATTGGGGCTCGGGGAACACTGAAGCTTTCTTT; CDR3 protein: CASTDWGSGNTEAFF
J gene: TRBJ1-5; D gene: TRBD1; V gene: TRBV28; clone size: -; CDR3 DNA: TGTGCCAGCATTCGGACAGGCTATAGCAATCAGCCCCAGCATTTT; CDR3 protein: CASIRTGYSNQPQHF
J gene: TRBJ1-1; D gene: -; V gene: TRBV30; clone size: -; CDR3 DNA: TGTGCCTGGAGTGTACTGTTAGGGACTCAAACAAACACTGAAGCTTTCTTT; CDR3 protein: CAWSVLLGTQTNTEAFF
J gene: TRBJ1-1; D gene: -; V gene: TRBV6-6; clone size: -; CDR3 DNA: TGTGCCAGCAGTTACCCCGGTCGAGACACTGAAGTTTTCTTT; CDR3 protein: CASSYPGRDTEVFF
J gene: TRBJ2-3; D gene: TRBD1; V gene: TRBV28; clone size: -; CDR3 DNA: TGTGCCAGCAGTTTAGGACAGGCCATAGGGGCAGATACGCAGTATTTT; CDR3 protein: CASSLGQAIGADTQYF
J gene: TRBJ2-4; D gene: TRBD1; V gene: TRBV19; clone size: -; CDR3 DNA: TGTGCCAGTAGTCCCGAGACAGGGGCGCTAGCCAAAAACATTCAGTACTTC; CDR3 protein: CASSPETGALAKNIQYF
J gene: TRBJ2-1; D gene: -; V gene: TRBV18; clone size: once; CDR3 DNA: TGTGCCAGCTCACTCCGTGCCAATGAGCAGTTCTTC; CDR3 protein: CASSLRANEQFF
J gene: TRBJ2-1; D gene: TRBD2; V gene: TRBV5-1; clone size: -; CDR3 DNA: TGCGCCAGCAGGACAGCGGGAGGAAACAATGAGCAGTTCTTC; CDR3 protein: CASRTAGGNNEQFF
J gene: TRBJ1-6; D gene: -; V gene: TRBV19; clone size: once; CDR3 DNA: TGTGCCAGTAGGACAGGTGTCCATTCACCCCTCCACTTT; CDR3 protein: CASRTGVHSPLHF